This T cell receptor (beta chain) derives from a study of human T cells and chemical hapten exposure. Study in general: Across samples, TCR yields varied, mostly owing to small differences in pooled library volumes. Findings and caveats of the study: Expanded TCR counts at PT1 went up together with patch test score, a positive correlation. Donors had alopecia, so their immune response may differ from healthy people's.

The CDR3 totals 11 residues. V lost 9 bases to trimming and J lost 7 bases, with 10 bases between them. Germline lookup yields CDR1 LGHNT and CDR2 FRNRAP. Time point noted: pre-sensitization, week 0. Treatment described: therapeutic diphenylcyclopropenone sensitization with weekly scalp DPC. This clonotype was recorded at least ten times. Its specificity is unknown. Unique molecular identifiers were linked by the library to individual cDNA molecules. In TCRdb, the RACE reads were re-called with MiXCR into one record per CDR3 protein. The table records roughly 100,000 distinct CDR3 sequences, roughly 12% of them present only once.

This specimen consisted of whole blood, obtained in connection with sensitization to the hapten diphenylcyclopropenone (DPC). The receptor's source is a woman aged 45-65 years with alopecia areata. Some clones in this sample may be carry-over from other donors' samples. V is TRBV12-5 and J is TRBJ2-1; D remains unclear. The CDR3 sequence: CASQVGNEQFF. CDR3 sequence (DNA): TGTGCTAGCCAAGTGGGGAATGAGCAGTTCTTC.